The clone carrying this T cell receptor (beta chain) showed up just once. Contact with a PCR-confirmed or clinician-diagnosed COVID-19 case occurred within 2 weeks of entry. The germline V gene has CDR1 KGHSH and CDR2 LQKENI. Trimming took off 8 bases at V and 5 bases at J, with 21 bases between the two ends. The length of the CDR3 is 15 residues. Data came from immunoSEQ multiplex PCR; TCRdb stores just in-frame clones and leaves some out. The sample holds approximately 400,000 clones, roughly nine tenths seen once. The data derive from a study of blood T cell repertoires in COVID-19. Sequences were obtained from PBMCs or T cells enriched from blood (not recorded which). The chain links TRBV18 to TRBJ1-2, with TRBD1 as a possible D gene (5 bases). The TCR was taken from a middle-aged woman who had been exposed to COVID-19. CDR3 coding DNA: TGTGCCAGCCGTAAGCTGGAGGGGAGAGAATATGGCTACACCTTC. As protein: CASRKLEGREYGYTF.